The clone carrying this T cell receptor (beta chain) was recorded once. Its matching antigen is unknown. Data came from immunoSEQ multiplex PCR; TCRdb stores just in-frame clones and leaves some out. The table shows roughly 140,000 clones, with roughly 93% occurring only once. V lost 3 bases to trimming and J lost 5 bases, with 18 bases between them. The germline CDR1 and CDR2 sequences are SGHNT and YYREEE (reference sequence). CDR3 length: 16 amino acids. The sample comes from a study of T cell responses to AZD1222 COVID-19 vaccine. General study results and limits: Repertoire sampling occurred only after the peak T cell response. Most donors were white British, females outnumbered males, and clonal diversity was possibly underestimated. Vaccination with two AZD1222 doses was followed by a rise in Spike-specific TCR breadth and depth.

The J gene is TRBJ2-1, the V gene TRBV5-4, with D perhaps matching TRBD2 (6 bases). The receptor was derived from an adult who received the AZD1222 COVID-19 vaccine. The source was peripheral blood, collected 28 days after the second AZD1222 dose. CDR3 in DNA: TGTGCCAGCAGCTGGGGCCCTGGCGGGGCAGACAATGAGCAGTTCTTC. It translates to CASSWGPGGADNEQFF. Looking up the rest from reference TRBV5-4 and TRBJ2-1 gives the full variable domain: ETGVTQSPTHLIKTRGQQVTLRCSSQSGHNTVSWYQQALGQGPQFIFQYYREEENGRGNFPPRFSGLQFPNYSSELNVNALELDDSALYLCASSWGPGGADNEQFFGPGTRLTVL.